The clone carrying this T cell receptor (beta chain) has at least ten counts. Within the sample, other DNA sequences also encode this same CDR3. This record belongs to a study of PD-L1 blockade in urothelial cancer. CDR1 and CDR2 (germline): KGHSH, LQKENI. The V end was cut by 1 base, the J end by 2 bases, with 9 bases between. The CDR3 has 15 residues. Time point indicated: pretreatment peripheral blood. Data came from immunoSEQ multiplex PCR; TCRdb stores just in-frame clones and leaves some out. This table has roughly 63,000 clones, about four fifths appearing once. This sample comprised PBMCs, obtained around atezolizumab (anti-PD-L1) treatment. This chain links TRBV18 with TRBJ1-3; perhaps TRBD1 as D (5 bases). The TCR originated in a man aged 65 to 79 with urothelial cancer. DNA for the CDR3: TGTGCCAGCTCACCACAGGGGAAGGCTGGAAACACCATATATTTT. Its protein is CASSPQGKAGNTIYF.